This T cell receptor (beta chain) is drawn from a study of T cells after yellow fever vaccination (dated by TCRdb to about 2019). For context, the study as a whole: Libraries from fractions with low cell numbers were prepared with the SMART-Seq v4 Ultra Low Input RNA kit. To track T-cell clones before and after primary and booster YFV17D yellow fever vaccination, bulk TCR alpha and beta repertoires were sequenced longitudinally. Blood was collected at multiple timepoints before and after primary and secondary immunization, and bulk PBMC replicates and cell subsets were isolated. Two healthy male donors made up the cohort, one aged 18 to 29 years and the other aged 30 to 40 years.

Looking up the germline V gene (reference sequence) yields CDR1 MNHNY and CDR2 SVGAGI. The trim is 7 bases for V and 4 bases for J, with a gap of 13 bases between the germline ends. Counted from cysteine to phenylalanine, this CDR3 has 13 amino acids. Only CDR3 DNA is held: 39 bases, read in frame from base 1. This specimen's treatment or condition label, interpreted: live attenuated yellow fever vaccine strain. A standard Ficoll-Paque protocol was used to isolate PBMCs from peripheral blood. CD4 and CD8 T-cell fractions were isolated with Dynabeads CD4 and CD8 positive selection kits. TriZol was used to extract RNA from bulk PBMCs, from CD4 and CD8 fractions, and from dextramer-positive and dextramer-negative fractions. Sequencing was carried out with an Illumina NovaSeq 6000. TCR cDNA was made using 5'RACE template switching, a step that added a universal primer site and unique molecular identifiers. cDNA synthesis was primed from both the TCR alpha and TCR beta constant segments. Library amplification used two PCR steps, and the second PCR step added sample barcodes and sequencing adapters. Sequencing of libraries was done on Illumina HiSeq 2500 (2x100 bp) or NovaSeq (2x150 bp). Per the original workflow: Reads were demultiplexed and collapsed into UMI consensus sequences with MIGEC, and V(D)J alignment was performed with MiXCR. Vaccine-responding clonotypes were identified with edgeR using replicate PBMC samples, with FDR below 0.01 and a log2 fold change above 5 up to day 15 being required. CD4 or CD8 identity was assigned to each bulk clonotype according to whether the clonotype was present at higher abundance in the sequenced CD4 repertoire or the sequenced CD8 repertoire. TCRdb reprocessed the public reads (quality trimming at Q25 with fastp, clone calling with MiXCR) and kept in-frame beta chains. Each CDR3 protein appears once, grouped with its most common genes and DNA. Here the V and J calls rest on TCRdb's processing, not on the authors' analysis. Across this sample there are some 300,000 distinct CDR3 sequences, with under 9% seen only once. The biggest ten clones account for around 3.5% of the sample.

Summary of the overall study and its limitations: Most clones expanded after primary vaccination were re-detected after the booster (about 96% of CD4 and approximately 89% of CD8), suggesting broad memory maintenance. Compared with the primary T-cell response, the secondary T-cell response was weaker but faster, peaking on day 5 rather than day 15. A small fraction of clonotypes showed up in both the CD4 and CD8 compartments, probably as a result of convergent recombination. The study included only a couple of donors, which limits how far the findings can be generalized. Computational filtering was needed because FACS-sorted repertoires could contain abundant contaminating clonotypes from the bulk population.

Only a few counts were recorded for this clonotype. Its antigen is still unknown. Base qualities are missing; no much larger clone stands one base away. The sample was CD4+ T cells sorted from PBMCs, taken 5 days after the yellow fever booster vaccination. This sequence uses TRBV6-6 and TRBJ1-2, with TRBD1 as a weak D call on 5 bases. This TCR came from a young man who received the YFV17D yellow fever vaccine. DNA sequence: TGTGCCAGCATCGACAGCCGGCTCTATGGCTACACCTTC. Its product reads: CASIDSRLYGYTF.